This entry lists 32 T cell receptor beta chains sequenced from one sample in a study of blood T cell repertoires in COVID-19. Produced via immunoSEQ multiplex PCR; TCRdb's table is partial and in-frame only. The profile shows around 180,000 clones, roughly 80% of them singletons. The sample comprised peripheral blood. These receptors came from a human donor in a cohort sampled during active COVID-19.

The V call is TRBV6-2 or TRBV6-3, the J call TRBJ1-5; TRBD1 is a possible D gene (5 bases). CDR1 and CDR2 (germline): MNHEY, SVGEGT. This CDR3 has 15 amino acids. V gave up 5 bases and J gave up 4 bases, with 15 bases separating them. The CDR3 DNA follows: TGTGCCAGCAGTGGAGACAGCAAAGGGAATCAGCCCCAGCATTTT. This gives the protein CASSGDSKGNQPQHF.

The chain carries TRBV2 and TRBJ2-2; 10 nucleotides line up with TRBD1. This CDR3 contains 15 residues. The V and J ends lost 3 bases and 6 bases, in that order; junction bases with no gene match: 4. Germline CDR1 is SNHLY and CDR2 is FYNNEI. CDR3 DNA: TGTGCCAGCAGTGATGACAGGGGGCCGGCCGGGGAGCTGTTTTTT. It yields the protein CASSDDRGPAGELFF.

The chain is built from TRBV6-5 and TRBJ1-5; D call uncertain. CDR3 length: 11 amino acids. The germline V and J ends were trimmed by 8 bases and 4 bases, with 6 bases remaining between them. Germline lookup yields CDR1 MNHEY and CDR2 SVGAGI. CDR3 in DNA: TGTGCCAGCGGCCAGAATCAGCCCCAGCATTTT. Translated, it gives CASGQNQPQHF.

The chain links TRBV5-8 to TRBJ1-5; TRBD1 matches at 7 bases. Germline V gives CDR1 SGHTS, CDR2 YDEGEE. J lost 4 bases, V lost 2 bases, and 6 bases had no gene match. This CDR3 comprises 15 residues. DNA for the CDR3: TGTGCCAGCAGCTTTACAAGGGGGCCGAATCAGCCCCAGCATTTT. Translation gives CASSFTRGPNQPQHF.

The chain links TRBV18 to TRBJ2-7; 10 nucleotides agree with TRBD2. Germline V gene sequence: CDR1 KGHSH, CDR2 LQKENI. The V gene end was trimmed by 1 base and the J gene end by 1 base; junction bases not matched to a gene: 10. CDR3 length equals 18 residues. For the CDR3, the DNA is TGTGCCAGCTCACCACGGGCGCCTAGCGGGGGACATTCCTACGAGCAGTACTTC. Amino acid sequence: CASSPRAPSGGHSYEQYF.

The sample holds a few counts of this clone. The V call is TRBV5-6, the J call TRBJ1-6; no clear D gene. Germline assignment: CDR1 SGHDT and CDR2 YYEEEE. The length of the CDR3 is 13 residues. Trimming left V 2 bases short and J 5 bases short, with 5 bases between. This chain's CDR3 is CASSFGDNSPLHF. DNA of the CDR3: TGTGCCAGCAGCTTCGGGGATAATTCACCCCTCCACTTT.

The chain couples TRBV18 to TRBJ1-5; possible D gene TRBD1, 6 bases. The CDR3 totals 16 residues. Germline CDR1 reads KGHSH; CDR2 reads LQKENI. The V end was cut by 3 bases, the J end by 7 bases, with 19 bases between. This chain's CDR3 is CASSPFGGGRGQPQHF. The CDR3 DNA follows: TGTGCCAGCTCACCTTTCGGGGGGGGCCGAGGCCAGCCCCAGCATTTT.

The genes are TRBV6-1 and TRBJ1-1; D uncertain. Germline lookup yields CDR1 MNHNS and CDR2 SASEGT. The CDR3 contains 14 residues. Trimming shortened V by 3 bases and J by 0 bases, and 8 bases separated the two germline ends. The CDR3: CASSDRSLNTEAFF. The CDR3 DNA reads as TGTGCCAGCAGTGATAGGAGTTTGAACACTGAAGCTTTCTTT.

The chain uses TRBV5-5 and TRBJ2-7, with 7 nucleotides matching TRBD2. Germline lookup yields CDR1 SGHKS and CDR2 YYEKEE (reference sequence). This CDR3 is built from 13 residues. Trimming at V came to 0 bases and at J to 6 bases, leaving 3 bases not matched to a gene. As DNA, the CDR3 is TGTGCCAGCAGCTTGGGACTAGCTAGCGAGCAGTACTTC. Translation gives CASSLGLASEQYF.

The chain has TRBV19 and TRBJ1-1; weak D call: TRBD1 (6 bases). Trimming took 6 bases from V and 3 from J, leaving 11 bases between them. From germline, CDR1 is LNHDA and CDR2 SQIVND (reference sequence). CDR3 length: 13 amino acids. CDR3 in DNA: TGTGCCAGTAGCCTAAGGGGGTACACTGAAGCTTTCTTT. It codes for CASSLRGYTEAFF.

The CDR3 sequence: CASSQDDQGFNYGYTF. The CDR3 DNA is TGCGCCAGCAGCCAAGATGACCAGGGATTTAACTATGGCTACACCTTC. V gene TRBV4-1 combines with J gene TRBJ1-2; maybe TRBD1 (5 bases). Looked up from germline, CDR1 is MGHRA and CDR2 is YSYEKL. This CDR3 region has 16 residues. Trimming took 0 bases from V and 1 from J, leaving 12 bases between them.

This clone turned up a few times. The chain has TRBV15 and TRBJ1-2, with D uncertain. Looked up from germline, CDR1 is LNHNV and CDR2 is YYDKDF (reference sequence). The ends were cut back, 0 bases at V and 6 bases at J, with 11 bases in the middle. The CDR3 sequence is 14 residues long. The CDR3 sequence: CATSRDQAGDGYTF. The DNA for the CDR3 is TGTGCCACCAGCAGAGATCAGGCAGGCGATGGCTACACCTTC.

J is TRBJ2-3 and V is TRBV5-4; 13 nucleotides agree with TRBD2. CDR1 SGHNT and CDR2 YYREEE come from the germline V gene (reference sequence). The CDR3 is made up of 17 amino acids. Germline trimming cut 0 bases from V and 1 base from J; bases unmatched to any gene: 2. The CDR3 protein is CASSLGTSGSGTDTQYF. The CDR3 DNA sequence: TGTGCCAGCAGCTTGGGGACTAGCGGGAGTGGCACAGATACGCAGTATTTT.

This chain links TRBV6-5 with TRBJ1-3, with TRBD1 as a possible D gene (6 bases). The CDR3 runs to 15 residues. V lost 4 bases and J lost 0, with 10 bases in between. Germline values: CDR1 MNHEY, CDR2 SVGAGI. The CDR3, as DNA: TGTGCCAGCAGTTCCTCAGGGGACTCTGGAAACACCATATATTTT. Protein: CASSSSGDSGNTIYF.

The chain couples TRBV19 to TRBJ1-3; 8 bases agree with TRBD1. The CDR3 consists of 15 residues. Per the germline V gene, CDR1 is LNHDA and CDR2 is SQIVND (reference sequence). With 6 bases clipped from V and 1 base from J, the junction kept 5 bases outside the gene matches. The CDR3 nucleotides read TGTGCCAGTAGAAGACAGGGGCTTTCTGGAAACACCATATATTTT. Translation gives CASRRQGLSGNTIYF.

V and J are TRBV6-2 or TRBV6-3 and TRBJ2-1; a weak D match, TRBD2 (5 bases). This CDR3 comprises 15 residues. Germline CDR1 MNHEY, CDR2 SVGEGT. Trimming left V 6 bases short and J 3 bases short, with 15 bases between. CDR3 loop: CASSRTNRGYNEQFF. The CDR3 bases are TGTGCCAGCAGCAGGACGAATCGGGGCTACAATGAGCAGTTCTTC.

This clone was seen once. The chain carries TRBV11-2 and TRBJ2-5; TRBD2 matches 13 bases. V lost 5 bases to trimming and J lost 5 bases; unmatched junction nucleotides: 11. CDR3 size: 17 residues. Germline V gene lookup returns CDR1 SGHAT and CDR2 FQNNGV. The CDR3, as DNA: TGTGCCAGCAGCCGGACTAGCGGGAGATCTCAGGTGGAGACCCAGTACTTC. This gives the protein CASSRTSGRSQVETQYF.

The chain couples TRBV6-2 or TRBV6-3 to TRBJ1-5; D possibly corresponds to TRBD1 (5 bases). The length of the CDR3 is 17 residues. Trimming stripped 6 bases from V and 4 bases from J, with 22 bases between. In germline, CDR1 is MNHEY, CDR2 SVGEGT. The CDR3 loop reads CASSAPLGVLGNQPQHF. Written as DNA, the CDR3 is TGTGCCAGCAGCGCCCCCCTAGGGGTTTTGGGGAATCAGCCCCAGCATTTT.

This clone was recorded once. The rearrangement joins TRBV7-9 to TRBJ1-1; 7 bases agree with TRBD1. In germline, CDR1 is SEHNR, CDR2 FQNEAQ (reference sequence). J gave up 5 bases and V 0 bases, and 6 bases lay outside the gene matches. The CDR3 loop spans 15 amino acids. CDR3 coding DNA: TGTGCCAGCAGCTTAGCGTTCTCAGGGGGGACTGAAGCTTTCTTT. Protein sequence: CASSLAFSGGTEAFF.

The chain links TRBV19 to TRBJ2-1, with 9 bases matching TRBD2. The CDR3 has 15 residues. The germline CDR1 and CDR2 sequences are LNHDA and SQIVND (reference sequence). V lost 2 bases, J lost 7 bases, and 6 bases stayed unmatched. CDR3 loop: CASSIRAGGFNEQFF. The CDR3 bases are TGTGCCAGTAGTATAAGGGCGGGAGGGTTTAATGAGCAGTTCTTC.

This clone was seen a single time. This chain connects TRBV5-4 to TRBJ2-7, with TRBD1 identical over 8 bases. The ends lost 0 bases at V and 5 bases at J; junction bases unmatched: 7. The CDR3 is 15 amino acids. The germline gives CDR1 SGHNT, CDR2 YYREEE (reference sequence). In nucleotides, the CDR3 is TGTGCCAGCAGCTTGGACAGGGGGGCCCTCGACGAGCAGTACTTC. It encodes CASSLDRGALDEQYF. The full variable domain, with the rest looked up from reference TRBV5-4 and TRBJ2-7, is ETGVTQSPTHLIKTRGQQVTLRCSSQSGHNTVSWYQQALGQGPQFIFQYYREEENGRGNFPPRFSGLQFPNYSSELNVNALELDDSALYLCASSLDRGALDEQYFGPGTRLTVT.

The rearrangement joins TRBV7-8 to TRBJ2-5; possible D gene TRBD2, 7 bases. The CDR3 runs to 15 residues. Per germline, CDR1 SGHVS and CDR2 FQNEAQ. Deletions cut 1 base from V and 6 bases from J, with 15 bases between. CDR3 nucleotide sequence: TGTGCCAGCAGCTTAGGAGGGGGGGCCGTAAAGACCCAGTACTTC. It is translated as CASSLGGGAVKTQYF.

V usage is TRBV10-3 and J usage is TRBJ1-1; the match to TRBD1 covers 9 bases. The CDR3 loop spans 12 amino acids. In germline, CDR1 is ENHRY, CDR2 SYGVKD. With 8 bases clipped from V and 6 bases from J, the junction kept 4 bases outside the gene matches. The CDR3 protein is CAILGQGPEAFF. Written as DNA, the CDR3 is TGTGCCATCTTGGGACAGGGACCTGAAGCTTTCTTT.

The gene calls are TRBV7-2 and TRBJ1-1; 9 bases line up with TRBD1. This CDR3 spans 15 amino acids. Germline V CDR1 and CDR2: SGHTA, FQGNSA. The junction had 8 bases not matched to a gene; V was cut back by 5 bases and J by 4 bases. In nucleotides, the CDR3 is TGTGCCAGCAGCAGAACAGGGGGCGCTGTCACTGAAGCTTTCTTT. Translation: CASSRTGGAVTEAFF.

J is TRBJ2-2 and V is TRBV5-6; maybe TRBD2 (5 bases). Trimming shortened V by 5 bases and J by 3 bases, and 20 bases separated the two germline ends. The CDR3 has 17 residues. Germline V CDR1 and CDR2: SGHDT, YYEEEE. CDR3 protein: CASSLKVARAYTGELFF. In DNA form, the CDR3 reads TGTGCCAGCAGTCTGAAAGTGGCGAGGGCCTACACCGGGGAGCTGTTTTTT.

The gene calls are TRBV5-1 and TRBJ2-7, with TRBD1 as a possible D gene (7 bases). Deletions cut 4 bases from V and 4 bases from J, with 15 bases between. The CDR3 consists of 14 residues. Germline-derived CDR1 and CDR2 are SGHRS and YFSETQ. The CDR3 reads CASSLGGTVYEQYF. In DNA, the CDR3 is TGCGCCAGCAGCCTGGGCGGGACAGTATACGAGCAGTACTTC.

CDR3 DNA sequence: TGTGCCACCAGTGATGACAGGTCGATTGGCTACACCTTC. Encoded protein: CATSDDRSIGYTF. The chain combines TRBV24-1 with TRBJ1-2; a possible D gene is TRBD1 (6 bases). The germline gives CDR1 KGHDR, CDR2 SFDVKD. Trimming left V 3 bases short and J 7 bases short, with 11 bases between. The CDR3 is 13 amino acids.

The CDR3 protein is CASSQDGQGLNNEKLFF. The CDR3 coding sequence is TGTGCCAGCAGCCAAGACGGACAAGGCCTAAATAATGAAAAACTGTTTTTT. The chain uses TRBV4-2 and TRBJ1-4, with D maybe TRBD1 (5 bases). Germline CDR1 and CDR2: LGHNA and YNFKEQ. V lost 0 bases and J lost 4, with 15 bases in between. The CDR3 loop spans 17 amino acids.

The CDR3 DNA follows: TGTGCCAGCAGTAAAACCTGGACAGGGAACGGCCACGAGCAGTACTTC. Translation: CASSKTWTGNGHEQYF. The gene calls are TRBV6-2 or TRBV6-3 and TRBJ2-7; TRBD1 aligns across 8 bases. There are 16 residues in the CDR3. The germline gives CDR1 MNHEY, CDR2 SVGEGT. With 5 bases clipped from V and 5 bases from J, the junction kept 14 bases outside the gene matches.

The chain employs TRBV19 and TRBJ2-2; D is unclear. Germline V lookup: CDR1 LNHDA, CDR2 SQIVND (reference sequence). Trimming removed 1 base from V and 1 base from J, with 7 bases in between. This CDR3 is 15 amino acids long. The CDR3 region is CASSIVTVNTGELFF. DNA of the CDR3: TGTGCCAGTAGTATAGTAACGGTGAACACCGGGGAGCTGTTTTTT.

This chain joins TRBV7-2 and TRBJ1-1; D unclear. Germline CDR1 is SGHTA and CDR2 is FQGNSA. V lost 6 bases, J lost 7 bases, and 9 bases lay in between. This CDR3 region has 11 residues. The CDR3 DNA reads as TGTGCCAGCAGGCCACCAGTTGAAGCTTTCTTT. The encoded protein is CASRPPVEAFF.

The chain is built from TRBV5-8 and TRBJ2-7, with 8 nucleotides matching TRBD1. CDR3 length: 17 residues. V lost 2 bases, J lost 3 bases, and 13 bases stayed unmatched. Germline V gene sequence: CDR1 SGHTS, CDR2 YDEGEE. This chain's CDR3 is CASSLWGDRRNVYEQYF. The CDR3 DNA reads as TGTGCCAGCAGCTTATGGGGGGACAGGCGAAACGTCTACGAGCAGTACTTC.